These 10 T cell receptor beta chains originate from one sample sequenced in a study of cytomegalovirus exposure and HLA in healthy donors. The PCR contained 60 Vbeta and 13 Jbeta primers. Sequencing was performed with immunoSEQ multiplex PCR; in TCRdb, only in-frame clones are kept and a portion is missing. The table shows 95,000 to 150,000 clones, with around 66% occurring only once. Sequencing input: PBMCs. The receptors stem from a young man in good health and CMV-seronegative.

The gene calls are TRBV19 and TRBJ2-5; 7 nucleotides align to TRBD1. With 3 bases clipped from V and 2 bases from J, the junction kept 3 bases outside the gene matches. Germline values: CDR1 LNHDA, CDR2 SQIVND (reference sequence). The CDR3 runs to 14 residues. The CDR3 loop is CASSIGTAQETQYF. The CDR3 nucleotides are TGTGCCAGTAGTATCGGGACAGCACAAGAGACCCAGTACTTC. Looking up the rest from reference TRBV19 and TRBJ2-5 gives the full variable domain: DGGITQSPKYLFRKEGQNVTLSCEQNLNHDAMYWYRQDPGQGLRLIYYSQIVNDFQKGDIAEGYSVSREKKESFPLTVTSAQKNPTAFYLCASSIGTAQETQYFGPGTRLLVL.

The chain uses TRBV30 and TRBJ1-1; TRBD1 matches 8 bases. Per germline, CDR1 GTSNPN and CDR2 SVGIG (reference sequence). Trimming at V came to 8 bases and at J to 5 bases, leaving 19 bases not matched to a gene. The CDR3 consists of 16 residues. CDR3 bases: TGTGCCCATTACGACGGGACAGGTACCAAGGGTACTGAAGCTTTCTTT. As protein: CAHYDGTGTKGTEAFF.

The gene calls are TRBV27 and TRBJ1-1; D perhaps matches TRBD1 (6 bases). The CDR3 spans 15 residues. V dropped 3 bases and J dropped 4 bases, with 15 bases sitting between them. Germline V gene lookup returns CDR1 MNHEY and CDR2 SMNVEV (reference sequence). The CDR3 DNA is TGTGCCAGCAGTTTCTACAGGGCTGGGGGCACTGAAGCTTTCTTT. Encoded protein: CASSFYRAGGTEAFF.

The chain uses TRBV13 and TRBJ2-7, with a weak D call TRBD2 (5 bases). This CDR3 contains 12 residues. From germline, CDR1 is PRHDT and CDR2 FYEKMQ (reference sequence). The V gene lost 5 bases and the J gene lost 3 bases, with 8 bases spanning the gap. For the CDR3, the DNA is TGTGCCAGCAGCGCGGGCGGCTACGAGCAGTACTTC. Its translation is CASSAGGYEQYF.

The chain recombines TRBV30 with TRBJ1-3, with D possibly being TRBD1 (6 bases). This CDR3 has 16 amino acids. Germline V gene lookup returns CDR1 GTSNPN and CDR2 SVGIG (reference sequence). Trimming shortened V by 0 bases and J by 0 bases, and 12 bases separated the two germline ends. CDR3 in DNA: TGTGCCTGGAGTGTACTTGGACAGACCTCTGGAAACACCATATATTTT. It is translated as CAWSVLGQTSGNTIYF.

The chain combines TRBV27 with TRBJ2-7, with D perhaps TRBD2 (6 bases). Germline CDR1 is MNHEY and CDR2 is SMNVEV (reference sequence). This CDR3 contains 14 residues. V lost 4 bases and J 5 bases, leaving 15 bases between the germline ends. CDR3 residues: CASSSPRRVHEQYF. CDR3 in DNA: TGTGCCAGCAGTTCCCCCAGGAGGGTCCACGAGCAGTACTTC.

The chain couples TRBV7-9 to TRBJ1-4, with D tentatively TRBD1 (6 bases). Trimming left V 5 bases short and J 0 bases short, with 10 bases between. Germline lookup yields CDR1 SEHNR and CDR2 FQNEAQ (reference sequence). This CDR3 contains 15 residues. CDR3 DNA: TGTGCCAGCAGCACAGGGCAAGCAACTAATGAAAAACTGTTTTTT. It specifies CASSTGQATNEKLFF.

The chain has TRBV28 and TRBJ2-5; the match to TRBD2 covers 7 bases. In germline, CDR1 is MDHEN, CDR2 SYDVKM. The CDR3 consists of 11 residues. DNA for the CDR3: TGTGTCAGTCTAGCGGTGGAGACCCAGTACTTC. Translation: CVSLAVETQYF.

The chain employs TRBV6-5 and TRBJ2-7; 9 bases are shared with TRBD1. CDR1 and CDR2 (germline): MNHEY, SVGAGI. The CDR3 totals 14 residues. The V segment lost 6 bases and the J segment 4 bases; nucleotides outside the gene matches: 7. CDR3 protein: CASSSYRGPYEQYF. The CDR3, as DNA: TGTGCCAGCAGCAGCTACAGGGGGCCGTACGAGCAGTACTTC.

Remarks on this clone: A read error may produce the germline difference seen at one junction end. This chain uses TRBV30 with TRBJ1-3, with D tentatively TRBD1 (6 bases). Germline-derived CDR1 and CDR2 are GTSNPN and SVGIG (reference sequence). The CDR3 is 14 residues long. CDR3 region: CAWNVGQHGNAIYF. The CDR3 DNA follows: TGTGCCTGGAACGTAGGACAGCATGGAAACGCCATATATTTT.